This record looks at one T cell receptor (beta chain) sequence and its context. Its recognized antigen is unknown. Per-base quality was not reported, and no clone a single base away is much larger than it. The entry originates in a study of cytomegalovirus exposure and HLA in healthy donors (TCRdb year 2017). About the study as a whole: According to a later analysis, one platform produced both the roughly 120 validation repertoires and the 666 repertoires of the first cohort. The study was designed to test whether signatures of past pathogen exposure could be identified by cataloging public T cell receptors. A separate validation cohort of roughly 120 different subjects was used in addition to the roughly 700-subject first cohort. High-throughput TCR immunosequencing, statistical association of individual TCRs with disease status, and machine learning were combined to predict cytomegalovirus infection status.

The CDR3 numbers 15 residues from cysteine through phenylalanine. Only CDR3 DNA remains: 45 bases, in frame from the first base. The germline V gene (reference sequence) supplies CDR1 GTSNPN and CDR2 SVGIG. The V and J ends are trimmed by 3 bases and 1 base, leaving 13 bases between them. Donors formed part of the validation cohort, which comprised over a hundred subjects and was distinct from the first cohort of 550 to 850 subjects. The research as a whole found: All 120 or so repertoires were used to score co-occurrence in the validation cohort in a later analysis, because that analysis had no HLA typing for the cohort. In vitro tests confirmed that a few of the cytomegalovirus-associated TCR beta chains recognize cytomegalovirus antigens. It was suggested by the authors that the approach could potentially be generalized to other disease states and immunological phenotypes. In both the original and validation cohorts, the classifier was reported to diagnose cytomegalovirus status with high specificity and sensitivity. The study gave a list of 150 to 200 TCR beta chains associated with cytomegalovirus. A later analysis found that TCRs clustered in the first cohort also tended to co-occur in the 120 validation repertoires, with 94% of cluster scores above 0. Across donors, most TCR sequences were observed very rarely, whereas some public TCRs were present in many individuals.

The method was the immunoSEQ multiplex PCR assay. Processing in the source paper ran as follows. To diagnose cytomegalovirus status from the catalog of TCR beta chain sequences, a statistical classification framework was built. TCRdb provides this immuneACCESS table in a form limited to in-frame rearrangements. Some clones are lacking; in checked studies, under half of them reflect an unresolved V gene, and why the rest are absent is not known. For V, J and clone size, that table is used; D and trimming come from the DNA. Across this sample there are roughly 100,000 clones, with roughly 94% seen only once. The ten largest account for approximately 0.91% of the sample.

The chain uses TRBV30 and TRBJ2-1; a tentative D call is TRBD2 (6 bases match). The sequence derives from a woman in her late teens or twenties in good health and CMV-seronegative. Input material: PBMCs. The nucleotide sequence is TGTGCCTGGAGAGCTCGGGGGAGGTCCTACAATGAGCAGTTCTTC. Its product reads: CAWRARGRSYNEQFF.